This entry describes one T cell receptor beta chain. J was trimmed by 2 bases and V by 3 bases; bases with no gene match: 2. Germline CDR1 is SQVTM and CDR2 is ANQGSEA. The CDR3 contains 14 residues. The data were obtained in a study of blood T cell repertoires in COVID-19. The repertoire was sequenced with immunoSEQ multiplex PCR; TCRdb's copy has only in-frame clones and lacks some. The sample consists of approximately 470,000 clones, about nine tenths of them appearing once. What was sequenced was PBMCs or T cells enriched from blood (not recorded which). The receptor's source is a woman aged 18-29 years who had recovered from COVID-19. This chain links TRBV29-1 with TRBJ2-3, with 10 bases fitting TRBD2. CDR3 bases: TGCAGCGTTGAGACTAGCGGGTTCACAGATACGCAGTATTTT. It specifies CSVETSGFTDTQYF.